These T cell receptor beta chains were read from a single sample in a study of blood T cell repertoires in COVID-19. The table came from immunoSEQ multiplex PCR; TCRdb's copy has only in-frame clones and leaves some out. Altogether 250,000 to 350,000 clones are present, more than 70% being singletons, with the ten largest covering under 7.5%. Sequencing input: peripheral blood. These receptors all come from a man aged 18-30 years who had recovered from COVID-19. Both conserved end residues are part of each CDR3. The D gene is left open where the match is weak.

cdr3_length,d_call,v_call,cdr3_aa
18,-,TRBV9,CASTPGSQIINNNYGYTF
13,-,TRBV5-1,CASRAGSSYEQYF
15,TRBD2,TRBV7-9,CARTSLAGGDNEQFF
12,TRBD1,TRBV2,CASTDRGEKLFF
15,TRBD1,TRBV5-5,CASSLQGANNSPLHF
14,-,TRBV7-2,CASSFRGGDTEAFF
13,-,TRBV7-8,CASSLSSGAPLHF
16,TRBD1,TRBV24-1,CATSEGGQGKNQPQHF
16,TRBD1,TRBV19,CASTFPPGQGFYGYTF
16,-,TRBV18,CASSPSRSSIGDGYTF
17,TRBD2,TRBV3-1/TRBV3-2,CASSLLGGLAGANEQFF
16,TRBD1,TRBV18,CASSPPSDRGFYEQYF
18,TRBD2,TRBV4-1,CASSQGDVAGGISDTQYF
16,-,TRBV7-9,CASSLAAGTPNYGYTF
18,TRBD2,TRBV13,CASSPETSGSLSYNEQFF
13,-,TRBV27,CASSGGIGNTIYF
15,-,TRBV7-2,CASSPGVASTDTQYF
17,TRBD1,TRBV10-3,CAISDWNRDRGTYEQYF
12,-,TRBV25-1,CASSETFYGYTF
15,TRBD1,TRBV27,CASKPRQGLTGELFF
19,-,TRBV19,CASSIGGTGRSLANSPLHF
16,-,TRBV18,CASSPIHLAGANVLTF
13,-,TRBV6-5,CASSYRGQETQYF
14,TRBD2,TRBV7-2,CASSLVPGGYEQYF
13,-,TRBV3-1/TRBV3-2,CASGTGMNTEAFF
17,TRBD1,TRBV6-1,CASSEAGTANSNQPQHF
13,-,TRBV29-1,CSVAPGENEKLFF
15,-,TRBV6-5,CASRPGRTTNYGYTF
13,TRBD1,TRBV6-5,CASRRTGADTQYF
16,TRBD2,TRBV7-9,CASASVREGFYNEQFF
15,TRBD1,TRBV6-5,CATSETGTEQYGYTF
13,TRBD1,TRBV6-5,CASSQGENTEAFF
15,TRBD1,TRBV29-1,CSVNDQDREDEKLFF
12,-,TRBV27,CASTNGGNEQYF
17,-,TRBV28,CASSHPSGALNWNEQYF
12,-,TRBV12-3/TRBV12-4,CASSPGGQGYTF
17,TRBD1,TRBV5-1,CASSLAGTGGFQETQYF
17,TRBD1,TRBV5-1,CASSPRGDRAVGYGYTF
12,-,TRBV6-6,CASSLLTDTQYF
12,-,TRBV30,CAWSVPGSEAFF
13,-,TRBV12-3/TRBV12-4,CASSAYRETEAFF
15,-,TRBV5-1,CASSFQGSYNSPLHF
15,TRBD2,TRBV4-2,CASSQESTSDPEQFF
16,-,TRBV4-2,CASSQDTRTGTYEQYF
14,-,TRBV10-1,CASSTGSSGNTIYF
15,TRBD2,TRBV4-1,CASSQGGLAGGAQYF
14,-,TRBV6-1,CASSELRSGNTIYF
13,-,TRBV5-1,CASSPGLNTEAFF
14,TRBD1,TRBV12-5,CASETGESTDTQYF
15,TRBD1,TRBV7-8,CASSASGTGREKLFF
15,-,TRBV6-5,CASSPSGGRDYGYTF
12,-,TRBV13,CASSLRGTEAFF
13,-,TRBV5-8,CASSPGWGPEQYF
15,-,TRBV9,CASSVGTDPNYGYTF
13,-,TRBV12-3/TRBV12-4,CASSPVNTGELFF
11,-,TRBV30,CAWSTGYEQYF
17,TRBD2,TRBV25-1,CASSDLGLALTDNEQFF